Each of the 29 T cell receptor beta chains below was sequenced from the same sample in a study of cytomegalovirus exposure and HLA in healthy donors. The PCR was carried out with 60 Vbeta primers and 13 Jbeta primers. Generated by immunoSEQ multiplex PCR, the TCRdb table keeps only in-frame clones and is missing some. This table has about 150,000 clones, roughly four fifths appearing once. The specimen sequenced was PBMCs. The receptors originated from a girl aged 10-17 years in good health and CMV-seropositive.

V and J are TRBV7-2 and TRBJ1-3, with TRBD1 matching 7 bases. Germline loops: CDR1 SGHTA, CDR2 FQGNSA. The CDR3 loop spans 15 amino acids. The V and J ends lost 4 bases and 3 bases, in that order; junction bases with no gene match: 6. The CDR3 coding sequence is TGTGCCAGCAGCTCCGGACAGGTCGGTGGAAACACCATATATTTT. Residues: CASSSGQVGGNTIYF.

V usage is TRBV4-1 and J usage is TRBJ2-3; 9 nucleotides match TRBD2. Germline assignment: CDR1 MGHRA and CDR2 YSYEKL. The length of the CDR3 is 18 residues. J was trimmed by 2 bases and V by 4 bases; bases with no gene match: 13. Here the CDR3 DNA reads TGCGCCAGCAGCCCAATAAGGATAGTAGCGGGAGCCACAGATACGCAGTATTTT. Amino acids: CASSPIRIVAGATDTQYF.

The genes are TRBV5-1 and TRBJ1-1; D may be TRBD1 (5 bases). The length of the CDR3 is 14 residues. V was cut by 2 bases and J by 3 bases, with 11 bases left in between. CDR1 SGHRS and CDR2 YFSETQ come from the germline V gene. The CDR3 bases are TGCGCCAGCAGCTTCGCAGTAGGGGACACTGAAGCTTTCTTT. It translates to CASSFAVGDTEAFF.

The table lists this clone with a few counts. The chain carries TRBV19 and TRBJ2-2; D ambiguous. The CDR3 extends over 15 amino acids. Germline V CDR1 and CDR2: LNHDA, SQIVND (reference sequence). V was pared by 7 bases and J by 4 bases, with 16 bases between. The CDR3 DNA is TGTGCCAGTACCTCTCCAGGTCGGTCCACCGGGGAGCTGTTTTTT. It translates to CASTSPGRSTGELFF.

The V call is TRBV5-1, the J call TRBJ2-7, with D possibly being TRBD1 (5 bases). Per the germline V gene, CDR1 is SGHRS and CDR2 is YFSETQ. The V end was cut by 0 bases, the J end by 4 bases, with 14 bases between. The CDR3 contains 15 residues. The CDR3 region is CASSLVWGSEYEQYF. In DNA, the CDR3 is TGCGCCAGCAGCTTGGTTTGGGGCTCTGAGTACGAGCAGTACTTC.

The rearrangement joins TRBV30 to TRBJ2-5; possible D gene TRBD2, 5 bases. Germline CDR1 and CDR2: GTSNPN and SVGIG (reference sequence). V was clipped by 3 bases and J by 5 bases, with 7 bases between them. The CDR3 covers 11 residues. The CDR3 region is CAWRGGETQYF. CDR3 nucleotide sequence: TGTGCCTGGAGGGGCGGGGAGACCCAGTACTTC.

The chain links TRBV5-4 to TRBJ2-3; unclear D gene. CDR3 length equals 15 residues. V was pared by 4 bases and J by 0 bases, with 12 bases between. Germline V gene sequence: CDR1 SGHNT, CDR2 YYREEE (reference sequence). The CDR3, as DNA: TGTGCCAGCAGCCTAGGATCATATAGCACAGATACGCAGTATTTT. Its translation is CASSLGSYSTDTQYF.

This rearrangement joins TRBV4-1 to TRBJ2-3, with a possible D match to TRBD1 (5 bases). The CDR3 has 15 amino acids. Germline CDR1 and CDR2: MGHRA and YSYEKL. The V gene lost 0 bases and the J gene lost 3 bases, with 10 bases spanning the gap. The CDR3 reads CASSQDWGGTDTQYF. The CDR3 DNA reads as TGCGCCAGCAGCCAAGACTGGGGCGGAACAGATACGCAGTATTTT.

V and J are TRBV7-8 and TRBJ2-7, with 8 positions matching TRBD1. CDR3 size: 15 residues. Trimming cost V 3 bases and J 3 bases; bases outside gene matches: 7. Germline V gives CDR1 SGHVS, CDR2 FQNEAQ. The CDR3 DNA sequence: TGTGCCAGCAGCTTTCGACAGGGGATCTACTACGAGCAGTACTTC. It specifies CASSFRQGIYYEQYF. Supplemented by reference TRBV7-8 and TRBJ2-7, the full variable domain reads GAGVSQSPRYKVAKRGQDVALRCDPISGHVSLFWYQQALGQGPEFLTYFQNEAQLDKSGLPSDRFFAERPEGSVSTLKIQRTQQEDSAVYLCASSFRQGIYYEQYFGPGTRLTVT.

Only a few counts were recorded for this clone. The rearrangement joins TRBV20-1 to TRBJ1-1, with D hard to call. The CDR3 loop spans 11 amino acids. CDR1 DFQATT and CDR2 SNEGSKA come from the germline V gene (reference sequence). Between the trimmed V and J ends, which lost 6 bases and 1 base, there was a span of 6 bases. The CDR3, as DNA: TGCAGTGCGCGGCGGAACACTGAAGCTTTCTTT. It yields the protein CSARRNTEAFF.

The chain carries TRBV10-3 and TRBJ1-1; TRBD1 might be the D (5 bases). V lost 2 bases and J lost 8, with 15 bases in between. Germline V lookup: CDR1 ENHRY, CDR2 SYGVKD. The CDR3 loop spans 14 amino acids. The CDR3 loop reads CAISEGSGRGEAFF. CDR3 sequence (DNA): TGTGCCATCAGTGAGGGATCGGGGAGGGGAGAAGCTTTCTTT.

This sequence joins TRBV6-5 and TRBJ1-1, with D possibly TRBD1 on 6 matching bases. Germline CDR1 reads MNHEY; CDR2 reads SVGAGI. The CDR3 spans 13 residues. V was pared by 1 base and J by 4 bases, with 7 bases between. CDR3 protein: CASSYYRATEAFF. CDR3 sequence (DNA): TGTGCCAGCAGTTACTACAGGGCCACTGAAGCTTTCTTT.

Concerning this clone: An end of the junction does not agree with germline; a read error may underlie this. The chain joins TRBV5-4 to TRBJ1-5; D is possibly TRBD1 (6 bases). CDR3 size: 19 residues. CDR1 and CDR2 from the germline V gene are SGHNT and YYREEE (reference sequence). For the CDR3, the DNA is TGTGCCAGCAGCCCATTTGGGGGCCGGGAACCTAAAAGCAGTCAGCCCCAGCATTTT. Protein product: CASSPFGGREPKSSQPQHF. Full variable domain (outside the CDR3, taken from reference TRBV5-4 and TRBJ1-5): ETGVTQSPTHLIKTRGQQVTLRCSSQSGHNTVSWYQQALGQGPQFIFQYYREEENGRGNFPPRFSGLQFPNYSSELNVNALELDDSALYLCASSPFGGREPKSSQPQHFGDGTRLSIL.

The genes are TRBV5-1 and TRBJ2-5, with TRBD2 matching 12 bases. In germline, CDR1 is SGHRS, CDR2 YFSETQ. Trimming removed 4 bases from V and 1 base from J; junction bases left unmatched: 8. The CDR3 is made up of 17 amino acids. The DNA for the CDR3 is TGCGCCAGCAGCAGAAGACTAGCGGGGGTGATCCAAGAGACCCAGTACTTC. Protein product: CASSRRLAGVIQETQYF.

The CDR3, as DNA: TGTGCCAGCAGTTCCCGGGACAGGGTCCCTTATGGCTACACCTTC. As protein: CASSSRDRVPYGYTF. This chain connects TRBV27 to TRBJ1-2; 9 bases match TRBD1. The CDR3 extends over 15 amino acids. The ends lost 4 bases at V and 5 bases at J; junction bases unmatched: 8. Germline V gives CDR1 MNHEY, CDR2 SMNVEV (reference sequence).

The chain has TRBV7-9 and TRBJ1-2; D unclear. The V gene's germline CDR1 is SEHNR and CDR2 FQNEAQ (reference sequence). Trimming pared 0 bases from V and 4 bases from J, leaving 12 bases between. This CDR3 spans 15 amino acids. The CDR3 is CASSLARADLYGYTF. CDR3 sequence (DNA): TGTGCCAGCAGCTTAGCGAGGGCAGACCTCTATGGCTACACCTTC.

The table lists this clone with a count of one. J is TRBJ1-2 and V is TRBV6-6; 7 nucleotides align to TRBD1. CDR3 length: 14 residues. V shed 10 bases and J 2 bases; nucleotides not matched to a gene: 10. Germline V gene data show CDR1 as MNHNY and CDR2 as SVGAGI (reference sequence). CDR3 coding DNA: TGTGCCACCCAACACAGGGGTCCCAACTATGGCTACACCTTC. It encodes CATQHRGPNYGYTF.

The chain employs TRBV30 and TRBJ1-1; possible D gene TRBD1, 5 bases. The V and J ends lost 1 base and 4 bases respectively, with 28 bases between them. The CDR3 runs to 19 residues. The germline V gene encodes CDR1 GTSNPN and CDR2 SVGIG (reference sequence). CDR3 nucleotides: TGTGCCTGGAGTGCTCACTTCCTCGGGACCGTGGAGGGGTTCACTGAAGCTTTCTTT. Translated, it gives CAWSAHFLGTVEGFTEAFF.

The V and J genes are TRBV2 and TRBJ2-7; 9 bases are shared with TRBD2. The germline V gene has CDR1 SNHLY and CDR2 FYNNEI. V lost 11 bases, J lost 7 bases, and 3 bases stayed unmatched. This CDR3 has 10 residues. The CDR3 nucleotides read TGTGCCGCGGGGGGGAGGGAGCAGTACTTC. Translation gives CAAGGREQYF.

V and J are TRBV6-5 and TRBJ1-6; D is ambiguous. The germline V and J ends were trimmed by 7 bases and 0 bases, with 7 bases remaining between them. CDR1 and CDR2 from the germline V gene are MNHEY and SVGAGI. The CDR3 loop spans 14 amino acids. CDR3 coding DNA: TGTGCCAGCATGAGGAGCTCCTATAATTCACCCCTCCACTTT. It yields the protein CASMRSSYNSPLHF.

V usage is TRBV18 and J usage is TRBJ2-5; D gene unclear. Looked up from germline, CDR1 is KGHSH and CDR2 is LQKENI. With 3 bases removed from V and 1 base from J, the gap between germline ends came to 6 bases. CDR3 length: 13 amino acids. CDR3 coding DNA: TGTGCCAGCTCACCTCCCGGCCAAGAGACCCAGTACTTC. Protein: CASSPPGQETQYF.

The CDR3 region has the DNA TGTGCCACCAGCAGAGCCACACAGACCTCCTACGAGCAGTACTTC. It is translated as CATSRATQTSYEQYF. This rearrangement joins TRBV15 to TRBJ2-7, with no clear D. V was pared by 1 base and J by 0 bases, with 10 bases between. Germline values: CDR1 LNHNV, CDR2 YYDKDF (reference sequence). CDR3 size: 15 residues.

The J gene is TRBJ1-3, the V gene TRBV5-4; 7 bases match TRBD1. The germline CDR1 and CDR2 sequences are SGHNT and YYREEE (reference sequence). This CDR3 comprises 17 residues. J was trimmed by 0 bases and V by 1 base; bases with no gene match: 7. DNA of the CDR3: TGTGCCAGCAGCTTGCCTCCCGGGACAGCCTCTGGAAACACCATATATTTT. Encoded protein: CASSLPPGTASGNTIYF.

V usage is TRBV7-9 and J usage is TRBJ2-5; 10 bases fit TRBD2. CDR3 length equals 14 residues. V gave up 4 bases and J gave up 5 bases; unmatched junction bases: 4. Germline values: CDR1 SEHNR, CDR2 FQNEAQ (reference sequence). This CDR3 reads CASSYSGGAETQYF. The CDR3, as DNA: TGTGCCAGCAGCTACAGCGGGGGGGCGGAGACCCAGTACTTC.

The CDR3 DNA reads TGCGCCAGCAGCTTGGGCGCAGGTGAGGGCGAAGAGACCCAGTACTTC. Its protein product is CASSLGAGEGEETQYF. The rearrangement uses TRBV5-1 and TRBJ2-5; a weak D match, TRBD2 (5 bases). Trimming took 0 bases from V and 3 from J, leaving 15 bases between them. Germline assignment: CDR1 SGHRS and CDR2 YFSETQ. CDR3 size: 16 residues.

The chain has TRBV6-5 and TRBJ1-3, with D uncertain. The CDR3 sequence is 14 residues long. CDR1 MNHEY and CDR2 SVGAGI come from the germline V gene. Between the trimmed V and J ends, which lost 5 bases and 4 bases, there was a span of 12 bases. The CDR3 region has the DNA TGTGCCAGCAGTCCCGGGTGGTACGGAAACACCATATATTTT. Translated: CASSPGWYGNTIYF.

The J gene is TRBJ1-6, the V gene TRBV14; 7 bases align to TRBD1. Germline V gene lookup returns CDR1 SGHDN and CDR2 FVKESK. V trimming: 2 bases; J trimming: 6 bases; junction bases outside the gene matches: 4. The CDR3 length is 15 residues. CDR3 sequence reads: CASSQLQGGNSPLHF. The CDR3 nucleotides read TGTGCCAGCAGCCAACTTCAGGGGGGTAATTCACCCCTCCACTTT.

There are a few counts of this clone. The chain links TRBV27 to TRBJ2-1, with TRBD2 as a possible D gene (7 bases). Deletions cut 5 bases from V and 6 bases from J, with 17 bases between. Germline V CDR1 and CDR2: MNHEY, SMNVEV (reference sequence). This CDR3 comprises 15 residues. CDR3 coding DNA: TGTGCCAGCAGTCTCGGGGGGCCCCGGCGCAATGAGCAGTTCTTC. This translates into CASSLGGPRRNEQFF.

This chain connects TRBV21-1 to TRBJ2-1; TRBD2 reflects the table's D call only, with no check against the DNA. TRBV21-1 is a pseudogene locus. The CDR3 totals 12 residues. The CDR3 loop is CAIWRVYNEQFF. The CDR3 DNA sequence: TGTGCCATCTGGAGGGTCTACAATGAGCAGTTCTTC.